Listed below are T cell receptor beta chains from one sample, sequenced in a study of siplizumab effects on memory and regulatory T cells. Measured with immunoSEQ multiplex PCR; TCRdb has only the in-frame clones, and not every one. The table records about 66,000 clones, around 96% of them present only once. The sequenced sample was naive CD8+ T cells sorted from blood. Receptor source: a human donor in good health. Both conserved end residues are part of each CDR3.

CDR3 protein,V gene,CDR3 length,J gene
CASSPPGLAVERGLNEQFF,TRBV28,19,TRBJ2-1
CSVEPGIEVVSSYEQYF,TRBV29-1,17,TRBJ2-7
CASSLWDRSMNTEAFF,TRBV11-1,16,TRBJ1-1
CASSLEGNTEAFF,TRBV5-1,13,TRBJ1-1
CSLHGTNNEQFF,TRBV29-1,12,TRBJ2-1
CASSGTYNEQFF,TRBV2,12,TRBJ2-1
CASSRQGLNTEAFF,TRBV19,14,TRBJ1-1
CASSLLPVGVSTDTQYF,TRBV5-6,17,TRBJ2-3
CASSLGTSGETQYF,TRBV5-1,14,TRBJ2-5
CASSLGGNQETQYF,TRBV5-6,14,TRBJ2-5
CASSQSGPRTGTGNEQYF,TRBV23-1,18,TRBJ2-7
CASSPAGQGLWPQHF,TRBV28,15,TRBJ1-5
CASSLASGGAMNEQYF,TRBV11-1,16,TRBJ2-7
CASSLANQDRLIGNTIYF,TRBV5-1,18,TRBJ1-3
CASSFLAGGIDTQYF,TRBV11-2,15,TRBJ2-3
CASSDILVDETQYF,TRBV9,14,TRBJ2-5
CASKIERGGFYEQYF,TRBV28,15,TRBJ2-7
CASSGVGVGLAVDIQYF,TRBV7-9,17,TRBJ2-4
CASSVPAGGTGELFF,TRBV9,15,TRBJ2-2
CASSLGSRDQGSGGYTF,TRBV11-2,17,TRBJ1-2
CSVEDGVGEKLFF,TRBV29-1,13,TRBJ1-4
CASRTGESYEQYF,TRBV5-1,13,TRBJ2-7
CASSLRREQFF,TRBV27,11,TRBJ2-1
CASSAGGRSNQPQHF,TRBV19,15,TRBJ1-5
CASSGGLAGEDTQYF,TRBV5-1,15,TRBJ2-3
CASRYGGPQETQYF,TRBV10-2,14,TRBJ2-5
CAISEPDGQETQYF,TRBV10-3,14,TRBJ2-5
CSVDRGLNEQYF,TRBV29-1,12,TRBJ2-7
CASSVEGGSTDTQYF,TRBV9,15,TRBJ2-3
CASGTADIESNSNYGYTF,TRBV28,18,TRBJ1-2
CASSFGTGDYEQYF,TRBV5-4,14,TRBJ2-7
CASTPPGTFEAFF,TRBV9,13,TRBJ1-1
CASSIGGAPYNEQFF,TRBV19,15,TRBJ2-1
CASSLPREITTEAFF,TRBV28,15,TRBJ1-1
CASSHREGGTDTQYF,TRBV4-1,15,TRBJ2-3
CASSFPGTGSYEQYF,TRBV5-1,15,TRBJ2-7
CASSSPGGARLDGYTF,TRBV27,16,TRBJ1-2
CASSVGVNYGYTF,TRBV9,13,TRBJ1-2
CASSYSYNEKLFF,TRBV6-6,13,TRBJ1-4
CASSLGGSATNEKLFF,TRBV4-1,16,TRBJ1-4
CASSVGNSNYEQYF,TRBV9,14,TRBJ2-7
CASSSNSYEQYF,TRBV27,12,TRBJ2-7
CASSPSGLNTEAFF,TRBV5-1,14,TRBJ1-1
CASSPQGDTEAFF,TRBV9,13,TRBJ1-1
CASSLGSGNTIYF,TRBV11-3,13,TRBJ1-3